This entry lists 22 T cell receptor beta chains sequenced from one sample in a study of T-cell reconstitution after alpha-beta-depleted transplantation in children. Preparation of the TCRbeta library used unique molecular identifiers. TCRdb fed the PCR reads into MiXCR, producing one record per CDR3 protein. The repertoire consists of nearly 550,000 distinct CDR3 sequences, with roughly 18% occurring once and the leading ten covering 3% to 3.5%. Specimen: PBMCs from the stem cell graft donor, collected from the stem cell graft. These receptors came from a human donor who donated a stem cell graft to a child with acute lymphoblastic leukemia.

The chain joins TRBV7-6 to TRBJ1-4, with D unclear. Deletions cut 3 bases from V and 3 bases from J, with 29 bases between. CDR3 size: 21 residues. The germline V gene encodes CDR1 SGHVS and CDR2 FNYEAQ. The CDR3 region has the DNA TGTGCCAGCAGCTTCGATTCGCAAGGGTCGACGGAACGGAACTCTAATGAAAAACTGTTTTTT. Translating it yields CASSFDSQGSTERNSNEKLFF.

The table lists this clonotype with a few counts. The rearrangement uses TRBV5-1 and TRBJ2-1; TRBD2 matches at 8 bases. Losses at the gene ends were 1 base for V and 1 base for J; bases not matched to a gene: 10. The CDR3 covers 18 residues. CDR1 and CDR2 (germline): SGHRS, YFSETQ. CDR3 sequence reads: CASSLTPTGTRSYNEQFF. In DNA form, the CDR3 reads TGCGCCAGCAGCTTGACACCGACCGGGACTAGGTCCTACAATGAGCAGTTCTTC.

The table lists this clonotype with a few counts. The gene calls are TRBV5-1 and TRBJ1-2; D unresolved. Germline assignment: CDR1 SGHRS and CDR2 YFSETQ. This CDR3 has 15 amino acids. V lost 3 bases, J lost 2 bases, and 14 bases lay in between. In DNA form, the CDR3 reads TGCGCCAGCAGCTACCAACTACCACAGAACTATGGCTACACCTTC. Residues: CASSYQLPQNYGYTF. Using reference TRBV5-1 and TRBJ1-2 for the parts outside the CDR3, the full variable domain is KAGVTQTPRYLIKTRGQQVTLSCSPISGHRSVSWYQQTPGQGLQFLFEYFSETQRNKGNFPGRFSGRQFSNSRSEMNVSTLELGDSALYLCASSYQLPQNYGYTFGSGTRLTVV.

This chain uses TRBV30 with TRBJ2-4; 11 positions match TRBD1. Looked up from germline, CDR1 is GTSNPN and CDR2 is SVGIG (reference sequence). CDR3 size: 14 residues. Trimming cost V 0 bases and J 7 bases; bases outside gene matches: 2. The CDR3 reads CAWSVWDRGNIQYF. The DNA for the CDR3 is TGTGCCTGGAGTGTGTGGGACAGGGGGAACATTCAGTACTTC.

The chain recombines TRBV6-1 with TRBJ2-5; weak D call: TRBD1 (6 bases). Trimming took 0 bases from V and 5 from J, leaving 16 bases between them. Germline V gives CDR1 MNHNS, CDR2 SASEGT. The CDR3 covers 16 residues. CDR3 region: CASSEAPGSGAETQYF. As DNA, the CDR3 is TGTGCCAGCAGTGAAGCCCCGGGGTCAGGGGCTGAGACCCAGTACTTC.

The genes are TRBV29-1 and TRBJ2-7, with TRBD2 matching 9 bases. With 5 bases clipped from V and 1 base from J, the junction kept 3 bases outside the gene matches. The CDR3 runs 13 residues. Germline V gene lookup returns CDR1 SQVTM and CDR2 ANQGSEA. DNA of the CDR3: TGCAGCGTTCGGACTAGCGAGTCCTACGAGCAGTACTTC. Translated, it gives CSVRTSESYEQYF.

Here the CDR3 DNA reads TGCGCCAGCAGTCAATCGGCGGGGGGGGCCTCTGGGGCCAACGTCCTGACTTTC. Translating gives CASSQSAGGASGANVLTF. The chain recombines TRBV23-1 with TRBJ2-6; 9 nucleotides line up with TRBD2. TRBV23-1 is an open reading frame, and its role is uncertain. There are 18 residues in the CDR3. The trim removed 0 bases at V and 0 bases at J, leaving 3 bases unmatched.

A few counts support this clonotype. The chain couples TRBV7-2 to TRBJ2-7; D possibly corresponds to TRBD1 (6 bases). The CDR3 extends over 14 amino acids. The ends were cut back, 0 bases at V and 2 bases at J, with 8 bases in the middle. From germline, CDR1 is SGHTA and CDR2 FQGNSA. The CDR3 is CASSLAGTPYEQYF. The CDR3 DNA follows: TGTGCCAGCAGCTTAGCGGGGACACCCTACGAGCAGTACTTC.

V and J are TRBV9 and TRBJ1-1, with TRBD1 identical over 7 bases. Trimming at V came to 2 bases and at J to 4 bases, leaving 11 bases not matched to a gene. The CDR3 consists of 16 residues. Looked up from germline, CDR1 is SGDLS and CDR2 is YYNGEE. Written as DNA, the CDR3 is TGTGCCAGCAGCGTCGGGGGCCCAGGGGGGGGCACTGAAGCTTTCTTT. Protein sequence: CASSVGGPGGGTEAFF. The full variable domain, its missing parts supplied by reference TRBV9 and TRBJ1-1, is DSGVTQTPKHLITATGQRVTLRCSPRSGDLSVYWYQQSLDQGLQFLIQYYNGEERAKGNILERFSAQQFPDLHSELNLSSLELGDSALYFCASSVGGPGGGTEAFFGQGTRLTVV.

The chain carries TRBV12-3 or TRBV12-4 and TRBJ2-7; maybe TRBD2 (6 bases). Trimming left V 2 bases short and J 9 bases short, with 11 bases between. The CDR3 contains 12 residues. The CDR3 DNA sequence: TGTGCCAGCAGTTTAAACAGGAGGGGGCAGTACTTC. Translated, it gives CASSLNRRGQYF.

The rearrangement uses TRBV6-1 and TRBJ2-7; 7 nucleotides line up with TRBD1. Germline CDR1 and CDR2: MNHNS and SASEGT. The CDR3 contains 13 residues. V lost 6 bases, J lost 0 bases, and 2 bases stayed unmatched. For the CDR3, the DNA is TGTGCCAGCAGAGGACAGGCCTCCTACGAGCAGTACTTC. It is translated as CASRGQASYEQYF.

This clonotype occurred many times. The chain uses TRBV19 and TRBJ1-6; D call uncertain. V was shortened by 8 bases and J by 7 bases, with 15 bases between the two germline ends. Germline V lookup: CDR1 LNHDA, CDR2 SQIVND (reference sequence). This CDR3 has 14 residues. CDR3 sequence (DNA): TGTGCCAGTGGACCCTACAACGAGAATTCACCCCTCCACTTT. Protein sequence: CASGPYNENSPLHF.

CDR3 sequence reads: CASSQDQVELRTQYF. CDR3 bases: TGTGCCAGCAGCCAAGATCAGGTAGAGCTTCGGACCCAGTACTTC. The chain employs TRBV3-1 and TRBJ2-5, with D unresolved. Trimming left V 0 bases short and J 7 bases short, with 15 bases between. The V gene's germline CDR1 is LGHDT and CDR2 YNNKEL (reference sequence). The CDR3 has 15 amino acids.

The chain's CDR3 is CASSPSGASDTQYF. CDR3 DNA: TGTGCCAGCAGTCCTAGCGGAGCCTCGGATACGCAGTATTTT. The chain uses TRBV6-2 or TRBV6-3 and TRBJ2-3; 7 bases match TRBD2. V gave up 5 bases and J gave up 6 bases; unmatched junction bases: 8. CDR1 MNHEY and CDR2 SVGEGT come from the germline V gene. This CDR3 is 14 amino acids long.

This clonotype was counted only a few times. The V call is TRBV20-1, the J call TRBJ2-3; 7 positions agree with TRBD1. J lost 5 bases, V lost 3 bases, and 17 bases had no gene match. Germline CDR1 DFQATT, CDR2 SNEGSKA (reference sequence). CDR3 size: 17 residues. The CDR3 is CSARKARQGYSGDTQYF. The DNA for the CDR3 is TGCAGTGCTAGGAAAGCTCGACAGGGTTATTCTGGAGATACGCAGTATTTT.

This clonotype was picked up a small number of times. The chain couples TRBV12-3 or TRBV12-4 to TRBJ2-7, with a tentative D call TRBD2 (5 bases). The V end was cut by 6 bases, the J end by 3 bases, with 18 bases between. This CDR3 contains 15 residues. CDR3 residues: CASSPEGTVFYEQYF. As DNA, the CDR3 is TGTGCCAGCAGCCCCGAGGGCACAGTCTTCTACGAGCAGTACTTC.

The V and J genes are TRBV5-1 and TRBJ2-5; D perhaps matches TRBD2 (5 bases). Trimming removed 7 bases from V and 0 bases from J, with 13 bases in between. Per the germline V gene, CDR1 is SGHRS and CDR2 is YFSETQ. The CDR3 runs 14 residues. The CDR3 protein is CASRPSSDQETQYF. CDR3 bases: TGCGCCAGCCGCCCTAGCTCAGACCAAGAGACCCAGTACTTC.

V and J are TRBV10-2 and TRBJ1-5, with unresolved D. The CDR3 covers 15 residues. Trimming shortened V by 0 bases and J by 2 bases, and 8 bases separated the two germline ends. Germline CDR1 WSHSY, CDR2 SAAADI. The CDR3 coding sequence is TGCGCCAGCAGTGAGTCTGGGTATGGCAATCAGCCCCAGCATTTT. Its protein is CASSESGYGNQPQHF.

This clonotype was observed a few times. The V gene is TRBV9, the J gene TRBJ2-4, with TRBD1 matching 7 bases. V lost 3 bases and J lost 9; bases outside the gene matches: 6. Germline lookup yields CDR1 SGDLS and CDR2 YYNGEE. CDR3 length: 13 amino acids. This chain's CDR3 is CASSEGTEAIQYF. For the CDR3, the DNA is TGTGCCAGCAGCGAAGGGACAGAAGCCATTCAGTACTTC.

The V gene is TRBV27, the J gene TRBJ2-2; D is perhaps TRBD2 (6 bases). Germline-derived CDR1 and CDR2 are MNHEY and SMNVEV (reference sequence). V shed 6 bases and J shed 2 bases, with 13 bases lying between them. The CDR3 has 15 residues. CDR3 in amino acids: CASRMGLSNTGELFF. The DNA for the CDR3 is TGTGCCAGCAGGATGGGACTTTCCAACACCGGGGAGCTGTTTTTT.

This clonotype has only a few counts. The chain links TRBV25-1 to TRBJ2-5; D gene ambiguous. The germline V gene encodes CDR1 MGHDK and CDR2 SYGVNS. V lost 0 bases and J lost 1, with 12 bases in between. The CDR3 length is 16 residues. The CDR3 here is CASSEYTFTSQETQYF. In DNA form, the CDR3 reads TGTGCCAGCAGTGAATACACGTTTACCTCCCAAGAGACCCAGTACTTC.

The table lists this clonotype with a few counts. The chain links TRBV20-1 to TRBJ1-2, with D unresolved. Germline V gene sequence: CDR1 DFQATT, CDR2 SNEGSKA (reference sequence). The CDR3 loop spans 14 amino acids. V was shortened by 0 bases and J by 2 bases, with 10 bases between the two germline ends. CDR3 residues: CSARDQNLNYGYTF. The CDR3 region has the DNA TGCAGTGCTAGAGATCAAAACCTCAACTATGGCTACACCTTC.